This entry concerns a single TCR beta chain. Its antigen is unknown. Time point described: patch test 3, about 24 weeks after DPC sensitization. Treatment: therapeutic diphenylcyclopropenone sensitization with weekly scalp DPC. Alopecia patients between 18 and 70 years old and suitable for DPC were used as donors. The sample is drawn from a study of human T cells and chemical hapten exposure. Overall study: Weekly scalp doses of diphenylcyclopropenone were given to patients during the approximately 25-week study. Study findings and constraints: PT1 expanded TCR numbers rose with patch test score.

A single record per CDR3 protein comes from TCRdb applying MiXCR to the RACE reads. The data hold 90,000 to 140,000 distinct CDR3 sequences, with about 34% observed a single time. In germline, CDR1 is LNHDA, CDR2 SQIVND (reference sequence). V was cut by 3 bases and J by 5 bases, with 17 bases left in between. This CDR3 is built from 16 residues. The clonotype comes from a man in his forties with alopecia areata. Some clones in this sample may be carry-over from other donors' samples. The chain links TRBV19 to TRBJ2-1; D possibly corresponds to TRBD2 (5 bases). The sequenced sample was whole blood, obtained in connection with sensitization to the hapten diphenylcyclopropenone (DPC). The CDR3, as DNA: TGTGCCAGTAGTATCTCGAAAGCGGAACCGCACAATGAGCAGTTCTTC. Residues: CASSISKAEPHNEQFF.